Sequencing of this T cell receptor (beta chain) was carried out in a study of graft-versus-host responses after intestinal transplantation. Study context: Multivisceral, liver-intestinal, or isolated intestinal grafts went to recipients.

V was pared by 2 bases and J by 8 bases, with 4 bases of the junction left unmatched. CDR3 length: 13 amino acids. The V gene's germline CDR1 is SGHTA and CDR2 FQGNSA. General observations from the study: Present in recipient marrow, GvH clones included some that appeared first in ileum or blood.

As to this clone: Its antigen is currently unknown.

Assay: immunoSEQ multiplex PCR; the TCRdb copy retains only in-frame clones and omits some. The sample shows around 110,000 clones, less than 95% of them seen only once. This sequence was found in a human donor who received an intestinal transplant. The V gene is TRBV7-2, the J gene TRBJ1-2, with 8 nucleotides matching TRBD1. This sample comprised unstimulated CD4+ T cells sorted from spleen or lymph node cells, obtained before intestinal transplant. CDR3: CASSLYQGAGYTF. In nucleotides, the CDR3 is TGTGCCAGCAGCTTATATCAGGGGGCGGGCTACACCTTC.